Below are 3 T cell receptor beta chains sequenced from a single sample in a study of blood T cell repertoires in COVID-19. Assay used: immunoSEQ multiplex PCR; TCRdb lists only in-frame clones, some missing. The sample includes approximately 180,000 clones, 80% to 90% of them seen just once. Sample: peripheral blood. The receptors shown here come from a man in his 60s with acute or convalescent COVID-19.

CDR3: CASSQGTSGGVETQYF. CDR3 bases: TGCGCCAGCAGCCAGGGGACTAGCGGGGGCGTGGAGACCCAGTACTTC. The V call is TRBV4-1, the J call TRBJ2-5; 14 bases map to TRBD2. V dropped 3 bases and J dropped 5; count of bases not matched to a gene: 5. This CDR3 region has 16 residues. Germline CDR1 and CDR2: MGHRA and YSYEKL.

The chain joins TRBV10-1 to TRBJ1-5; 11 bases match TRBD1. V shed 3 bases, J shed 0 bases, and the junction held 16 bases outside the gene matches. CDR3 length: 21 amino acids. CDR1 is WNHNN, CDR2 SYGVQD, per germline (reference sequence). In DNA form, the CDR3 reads TGCGCCAGCAGTGATTCGGACAGGGGGCTCCGGAATCGTCGTAGCAATCAGCCCCAGCATTTT. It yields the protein CASSDSDRGLRNRRSNQPQHF.

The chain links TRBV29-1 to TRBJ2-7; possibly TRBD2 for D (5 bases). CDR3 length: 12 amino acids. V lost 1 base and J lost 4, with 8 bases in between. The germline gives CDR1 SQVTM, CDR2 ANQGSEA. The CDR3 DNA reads TGCAGCGTTGAAGTGGAGCGGTACGAGCAGTACTTC. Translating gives CSVEVERYEQYF.